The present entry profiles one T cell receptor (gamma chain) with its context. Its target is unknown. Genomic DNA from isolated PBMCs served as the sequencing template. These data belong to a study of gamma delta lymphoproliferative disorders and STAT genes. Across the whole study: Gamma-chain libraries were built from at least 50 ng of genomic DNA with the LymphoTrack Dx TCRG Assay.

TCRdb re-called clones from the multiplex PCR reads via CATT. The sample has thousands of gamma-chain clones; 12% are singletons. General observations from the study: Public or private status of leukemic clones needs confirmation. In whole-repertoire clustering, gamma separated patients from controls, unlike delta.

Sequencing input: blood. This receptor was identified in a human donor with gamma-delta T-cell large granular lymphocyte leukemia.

The CDR3 region is CATGFRKLF. DNA of the CDR3: TGTGCCACCGGGTTTAGGAAACTCTTT. The rearrangement links TRGV3 to TRGJ1 or TRGJ2. Here the J gene came from matching the DNA to germline, since TCRdb omits it. The CDR3 is 9 residues long. V gave up 9 bases and J gave up 12 bases; unmatched junction bases: 8. Looked up from germline, CDR1 is VTNTFY and CDR2 is YDVSTARD (reference sequence).